This paragraph reports one T cell receptor (beta chain). Its cognate antigen is unknown. After isolation, RNA underwent reverse transcription to generate cDNA as the sequencing template. Clones were sequenced by immunoSEQ multiplex PCR, and TCRdb holds only the in-frame ones, with some missing. This repertoire shows about 200,000 clones, approximately 53% found once; its top ten account for 4.5% to 6%. V shed 0 bases and J 5 bases; nucleotides not matched to a gene: 7. CDR3 length: 15 residues. CDR1 and CDR2 from the germline V gene are SGHDT and YYEEEE. This specimen belongs to a study of CD8+ T cells in alopecia areata. Findings and caveats of the study: Researchers report lesional scalp, most notably alopecia totalis/universalis, outstripped normal scalp in clonality.

The TCR sequence derives from a human donor in good health. Sample: CD8+ T cells sorted from blood. V usage is TRBV5-6 and J usage is TRBJ2-5; 7 bases are a match to TRBD1. The CDR3 reads CASSLGQGFRETQYF. In nucleotides, the CDR3 is TGTGCCAGCAGCTTGGGACAGGGTTTTAGGGAGACCCAGTACTTC.